The sequence of this T cell receptor beta chain was determined in a study of lymphopenia after photon versus proton radiotherapy. The table came from immunoSEQ multiplex PCR; TCRdb's copy has only in-frame clones and leaves some out. The sample has 30,000 to 35,000 clones, roughly 89% seen once. Study results and caveats: Relative stability marked proton patients; photon patients lost diversity and naive cells.

The count of this clone is one. The target antigen is unknown. This CDR3 comprises 16 residues. Germline V gene data show CDR1 as SGHTA and CDR2 as FQGNSA. V was clipped by 5 bases and J by 5 bases; unmatched bases: 13. The source of this sequence is a woman in her 70s with pancreatic cancer. Some clones in this sample may be carry-over from other donors' samples. The J gene is TRBJ2-5, the V gene TRBV7-2; TRBD1 agrees at 8 bases. The sequencing here drew on peripheral blood, taken from a patient treated with proton-based radiotherapy. As DNA, the CDR3 is TGTGCCAGCAGCCCCGCCGGACAGGGATTGTTGGAGACCCAGTACTTC. Its translation: CASSPAGQGLLETQYF.